The sequence of this T cell receptor beta chain was determined in a study of blood T cell repertoires in COVID-19. About the research overall: Sites in the United States, Italy and Spain provided acute and convalescent COVID-19 samples. Sources were T cells, B-cell-depleted T cells, or PBMCs; the material itself was cDNA or gDNA.

V lost 3 bases, J lost 2 bases, and 5 bases lay in between. The CDR3 spans 13 residues. CDR1 and CDR2 from the germline V gene are LNHDA and SQIVND (reference sequence). Per the study methods: Amplified reference gene primers provided the basis for estimating nucleated cell counts. Only in-frame clones appear in the TCRdb table, and some are missing; sequencing was by immunoSEQ multiplex PCR. V, J and clone size were drawn from that table, and D and trimming were deduced from the DNA. Of approximately 140,000 clones listed, 88% are singletons. The origin of this receptor is a human donor in a cohort sampled during active COVID-19. The V call is TRBV19, the J call TRBJ1-5, with no clear D. Sequenced: peripheral blood. This chain's CDR3 is CASSITGNQPQHF. Written as DNA, the CDR3 is TGTGCCAGTAGTATCACAGGCAATCAGCCCCAGCATTTT.